The 25 T cell receptor beta chains reported below all come from one sample, sequenced in a study of CD8+CD57+ T cells in acquired aplastic anemia. Genomic DNA acted as the template from which TCR beta VDJ combination and CDR3 sequence profiling were carried out. TCRdb processed the reads anew with MiXCR; each CDR3 protein has one entry. The data show 75,000 to 90,000 distinct CDR3 sequences, with approximately 45% seen just once and about 66% held by the top ten. The sequenced material came from sorted CD4+, CD8+, or CD8+CD57+ T cells (not recorded which) from PBMCs. These receptors were obtained from a human donor in good health, serving as a control.

The chain joins TRBV6-5 to TRBJ2-3; no reliable D call. CDR3 size: 14 residues. The germline gives CDR1 MNHEY, CDR2 SVGAGI. The V end was cut by 2 bases, the J end by 3 bases, with 9 bases between. CDR3 DNA: TGTGCCAGCAGTTACGGTCCGGAGACAGATACGCAGTATTTT. Its protein product is CASSYGPETDTQYF.

As regards this clonotype: This may stem from a read error, because a much larger clone lies one nucleotide away. The CDR3 end shows no conserved phenylalanine or tryptophan, and so a read error is likely. The chain uses TRBV27 and TRBJ1-6, with unresolved D. This CDR3 is built from 16 residues. Germline CDR1 reads MNHEY; CDR2 reads SMNVEV (reference sequence). Trimming removed 5 bases at V and 6 bases at J, with 17 bases between. The CDR3 nucleotides read TGTGCCAGCAGTACCTCTACCAGCCCGATTAATTCACCCCTCCACATT. Its protein product is CASSTSTSPINSPLHI.

This clonotype was seen ten or more times. The J gene is TRBJ1-2, the V gene TRBV19; 10 bases map to TRBD1. The J segment lost 0 bases and the V segment lost 9 bases, leaving 13 bases of the junction unmatched. This CDR3 is built from 17 residues. The germline CDR1 and CDR2 sequences are LNHDA and SQIVND (reference sequence). CDR3 DNA: TGTGCCAGCAGAGGGGACAGGGGCGAGCAATCTAACTATGGCTACACCTTC. Translation gives CASRGDRGEQSNYGYTF.

J is TRBJ2-3 and V is TRBV25-1; 7 bases fit TRBD1. The CDR3 has 15 residues. Germline V lookup: CDR1 MGHDK, CDR2 SYGVNS. Trimming at V came to 5 bases and at J to 4 bases, leaving 9 bases not matched to a gene. The CDR3 loop is CASSLPQGESDTQYF. CDR3 coding DNA: TGTGCCAGCAGTTTACCCCAGGGGGAATCAGATACGCAGTATTTT.

This clonotype was seen ten or more times. The V gene is TRBV6-5, the J gene TRBJ1-2; tentatively, D is TRBD1 (6 bases). This CDR3 region has 15 residues. With 2 bases removed from V and 4 bases from J, the gap between germline ends came to 14 bases. From germline, CDR1 is MNHEY and CDR2 SVGAGI. The CDR3 region has the DNA TGTGCCAGCAGTTACGATGGGGACAACCCCTATGGCTACACCTTC. Amino acid sequence: CASSYDGDNPYGYTF.

The J gene is TRBJ1-1, the V gene TRBV6-5; TRBD1 matches at 7 bases. Trimming removed 0 bases from V and 5 bases from J; junction bases left unmatched: 6. CDR1 and CDR2 from the germline V gene are MNHEY and SVGAGI. The CDR3 covers 15 residues. CDR3 in amino acids: CASSYSQGGETEAFF. For the CDR3, the DNA is TGTGCCAGCAGTTACTCGCAGGGGGGTGAGACTGAAGCTTTCTTT.

The chain joins TRBV15 to TRBJ2-1; 12 nucleotides line up with TRBD2. Germline V CDR1 and CDR2: LNHNV, YYDKDF (reference sequence). Losses at the gene ends were 0 bases for V and 6 bases for J; bases not matched to a gene: 3. This CDR3 is 16 amino acids long. CDR3: CATSRELAGGGNEQFF. In DNA, the CDR3 is TGTGCCACCAGCAGAGAACTAGCGGGGGGTGGCAATGAGCAGTTCTTC.

A few counts support this clonotype. The chain is built from TRBV25-1 and TRBJ2-4; TRBD1 matches at 12 bases. Unmatched junction bases numbered 13, after V lost 5 bases and J lost 2 bases. This CDR3 has 19 residues. Germline CDR1 MGHDK, CDR2 SYGVNS. CDR3 loop: CASSYSTGTGGLSKNIQYF. CDR3 nucleotide sequence: TGTGCCAGCAGTTACTCGACCGGGACAGGGGGCTTGTCCAAAAACATTCAGTACTTC.

This clonotype was found many times. The chain combines TRBV9 with TRBJ2-6; the D gene could be TRBD1 or TRBD2 (5 bases each). The CDR3 is 18 amino acids. CDR1 SGDLS and CDR2 YYNGEE come from the germline V gene. Trimming removed 4 bases at V and 1 base at J, with 18 bases between. CDR3 in DNA: TGTGCCAGCAGCCTCCCGGGGCAGGGCGGGTCTGGGGCCAACGTCCTGACTTTC. As protein: CASSLPGQGGSGANVLTF.

The chain combines TRBV19 with TRBJ1-2; D is unclear. Germline V gene data show CDR1 as LNHDA and CDR2 as SQIVND (reference sequence). CDR3 size: 14 residues. V was trimmed by 3 bases and J by 6 bases, leaving 14 bases between them. The DNA for the CDR3 is TGTGCCAGTAGTATGGTCGGGGATAAGGATGGCTACACCTTC. Encoded protein: CASSMVGDKDGYTF.

The chain combines TRBV7-8 with TRBJ2-5; weak D call: TRBD1 (6 bases). Gene TRBJ2-1 matches the end of the DNA better, so the J call may be wrong. The CDR3 is 13 residues long. CDR1 and CDR2 from the germline V gene are SGHVS and FQNEAQ. This CDR3 is CASSLWQGNEQFF. The CDR3 bases are TGTGCCAGCAGCTTATGGCAGGGGAATGAGCAGTTCTTC.

This clonotype appeared many times. This chain links TRBV9 with TRBJ1-1; D call uncertain. The CDR3 is 14 residues long. Trimming shortened V by 3 bases and J by 0 bases, and 9 bases separated the two germline ends. Per the germline V gene, CDR1 is SGDLS and CDR2 is YYNGEE. CDR3 residues: CASSDDKLNTEAFF. Written as DNA, the CDR3 is TGTGCCAGCAGCGACGACAAACTGAACACTGAAGCTTTCTTT.

The chain carries TRBV15 and TRBJ2-1; 9 bases match TRBD1. Germline V gene data show CDR1 as LNHNV and CDR2 as YYDKDF (reference sequence). The CDR3 consists of 13 residues. Unmatched junction bases numbered 8, after V lost 10 bases and J lost 7 bases. The CDR3 loop reads CAINGQGKNEQFF. The CDR3 bases are TGTGCCATTAATGGACAGGGGAAAAATGAGCAGTTCTTC. Variable domain in full (rest from reference TRBV15 and TRBJ2-1): DAMVIQNPRYQVTQFGKPVTLSCSQTLNHNVMYWYQQKSSQAPKLLFHYYDKDFNNEADTPDNFQSRRPNTSFCFLDIRSPGLGDTAMYLCAINGQGKNEQFFGPGTRLTVL.

This chain connects TRBV30 to TRBJ2-5; D not resolved. The CDR3 is 13 amino acids. Germline V CDR1 and CDR2: GTSNPN, SVGIG (reference sequence). V lost 1 base to trimming and J lost 2 bases, with 8 bases between them. CDR3 bases: TGTGCCTGGAGTGAGAATAATCAAGAGACCCAGTACTTC. The encoded protein is CAWSENNQETQYF.

This clonotype was seen repeatedly, ten times or more. This chain connects TRBV6-1 to TRBJ2-1; 7 bases align to TRBD1. This CDR3 comprises 13 residues. Germline V gene sequence: CDR1 MNHNS, CDR2 SASEGT. Germline trimming cut 4 bases from V and 5 bases from J; bases unmatched to any gene: 2. CDR3 amino acids: CASSVQGNNEQFF. The CDR3 region has the DNA TGTGCCAGCAGTGTACAGGGGAACAATGAGCAGTTCTTC.

The rearrangement uses TRBV5-4 and TRBJ1-2, with TRBD1 identical over 7 bases. The CDR3 has 15 residues. Looked up from germline, CDR1 is SGHNT and CDR2 is YYREEE (reference sequence). The V segment lost 1 base and the J segment 3 bases; nucleotides outside the gene matches: 6. Written as DNA, the CDR3 is TGTGCCAGCAGCTTGTCTCGCACAGGGGACTATGGCTACACCTTC. As protein: CASSLSRTGDYGYTF. Full variable domain (remainder filled in from reference TRBV5-4 and TRBJ1-2): ETGVTQSPTHLIKTRGQQVTLRCSSQSGHNTVSWYQQALGQGPQFIFQYYREEENGRGNFPPRFSGLQFPNYSSELNVNALELDDSALYLCASSLSRTGDYGYTFGSGTRLTVV.

Only a few counts were recorded for this clonotype. V usage is TRBV6-1 and J usage is TRBJ1-6; TRBD1 is a possible D gene (6 bases). V shed 5 bases and J shed 5 bases, with 10 bases lying between them. The CDR3 spans 14 residues. Per the germline V gene, CDR1 is MNHNS and CDR2 is SASEGT. The CDR3 DNA sequence: TGTGCCAGCAGTCAGGGACACGATAATTCACCCCTCCACTTT. Translated, it gives CASSQGHDNSPLHF.

The J gene is TRBJ1-6, the V gene TRBV12-3 or TRBV12-4, with TRBD1 identical over 7 bases. V was pared by 4 bases and J by 15 bases, with 9 bases of the junction left unmatched. This CDR3 is 13 amino acids long. The chain's CDR3 is CASSSPLGTVLHF. The CDR3, as DNA: TGTGCCAGCAGTTCCCCCCTCGGGACAGTCCTCCACTTT.

This sequence joins TRBV19 and TRBJ2-7, with a possible D match to TRBD1 (6 bases). Trimming removed 3 bases from V and 6 bases from J, with 15 bases in between. The CDR3 spans 14 residues. Germline assignment: CDR1 LNHDA and CDR2 SQIVND (reference sequence). DNA of the CDR3: TGTGCCAGTAGTATTACCGCAGGGGTGGGCGAGCAGTACTTC. This gives the protein CASSITAGVGEQYF.

This clonotype was recorded at least ten times. In nucleotides, the CDR3 is TGTGCCACCAGTGATTCCCAGAAACTGTTTTTT. Its translation is CATSDSQKLFF. The chain couples TRBV24-1 to TRBJ1-4, with D hard to call. The CDR3 length is 11 residues. V lost 2 bases and J 11 bases, leaving 5 bases between the germline ends. Germline assignment: CDR1 KGHDR and CDR2 SFDVKD.

The CDR3 coding sequence is TGTGCCAGCAGCTTAGATCGGGGCGGAAACACCATATATTTT. This sequence encodes CASSLDRGGNTIYF. The V and J genes are TRBV11-3 and TRBJ1-3; D may be TRBD1 (5 bases). Germline lookup yields CDR1 SGHNT and CDR2 YENEEA. Trimming cost V 0 bases and J 4 bases, with 7 bases left between them. The CDR3 has 14 residues.

This clonotype was seen repeatedly, ten times or more. This rearrangement joins TRBV6-5 to TRBJ1-6, with D possibly TRBD1 on 5 matching bases. CDR3 length equals 15 residues. Germline V CDR1 and CDR2: MNHEY, SVGAGI. Trimming stripped 0 bases from V and 10 bases from J, with 13 bases between. The DNA for the CDR3 is TGTGCCAGCAGTTACTCGACAGATGCCGGCTCACCCCTCCACTTT. This encodes CASSYSTDAGSPLHF.

V usage is TRBV11-2 and J usage is TRBJ2-7; 7 positions match TRBD1. This CDR3 region has 17 residues. The V and J ends lost 5 bases and 2 bases, in that order; junction bases with no gene match: 15. Germline CDR1 is SGHAT and CDR2 is FQNNGV. The DNA for the CDR3 is TGTGCCAGCAGCCCTATTTTTCCGGGACAGAACCCCTACGAGCAGTACTTC. It specifies CASSPIFPGQNPYEQYF.

This clonotype occurred a few times. V usage is TRBV10-1 and J usage is TRBJ2-3, with D possibly being TRBD1 (5 bases). Looked up from germline, CDR1 is WNHNN and CDR2 is SYGVQD (reference sequence). The CDR3 has 16 residues. Deletions cut 5 bases from V and 2 bases from J, with 17 bases between. CDR3 in amino acids: CASSQRSPGNTDTQYF. The DNA for the CDR3 is TGCGCCAGCAGTCAAAGGTCTCCAGGGAACACAGATACGCAGTATTTT.

The chain recombines TRBV19 with TRBJ2-7, with D unresolved. Trimming shortened V by 4 bases and J by 4 bases, and 8 bases separated the two germline ends. The CDR3 is 12 residues long. Germline CDR1 is LNHDA and CDR2 is SQIVND (reference sequence). The CDR3 reads CASSTPGYEQYF. CDR3 nucleotide sequence: TGTGCCAGTAGTACGCCAGGTTACGAGCAGTACTTC.